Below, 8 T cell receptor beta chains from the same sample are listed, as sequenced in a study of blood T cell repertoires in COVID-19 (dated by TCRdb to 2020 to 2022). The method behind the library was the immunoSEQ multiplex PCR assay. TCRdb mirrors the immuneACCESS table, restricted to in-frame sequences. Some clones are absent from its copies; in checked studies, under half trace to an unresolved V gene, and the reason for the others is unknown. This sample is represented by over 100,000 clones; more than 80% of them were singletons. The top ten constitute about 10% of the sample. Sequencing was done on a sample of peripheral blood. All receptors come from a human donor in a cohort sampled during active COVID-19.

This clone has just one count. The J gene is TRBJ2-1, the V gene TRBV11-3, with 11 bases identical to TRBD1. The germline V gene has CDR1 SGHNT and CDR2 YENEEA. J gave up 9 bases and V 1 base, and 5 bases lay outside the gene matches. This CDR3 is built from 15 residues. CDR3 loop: CASSLGTGGLSEQFF. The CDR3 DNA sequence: TGTGCCAGCAGCTTAGGGACAGGGGGCTTGAGTGAGCAGTTCTTC. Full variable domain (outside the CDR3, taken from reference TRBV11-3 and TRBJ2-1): EAGVVQSPRYKIIEKKQPVAFWCNPISGHNTLYWYLQNLGQGPELLIRYENEEAVDDSQLPKDRFSAERLKGVDSTLKIQPAELGDSAVYLCASSLGTGGLSEQFFGPGTRLTVL.

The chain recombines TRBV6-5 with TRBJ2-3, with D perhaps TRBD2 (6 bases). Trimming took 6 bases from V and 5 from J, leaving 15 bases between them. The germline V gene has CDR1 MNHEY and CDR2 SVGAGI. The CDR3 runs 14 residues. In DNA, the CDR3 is TGTGCCAGCAGGAGGGACTTTTGGGTAGATACGCAGTATTTT. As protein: CASRRDFWVDTQYF.

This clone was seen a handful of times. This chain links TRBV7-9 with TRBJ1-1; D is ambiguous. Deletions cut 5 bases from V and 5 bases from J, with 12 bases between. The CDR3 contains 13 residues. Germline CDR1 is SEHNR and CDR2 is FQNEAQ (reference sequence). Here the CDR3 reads CASSPGTETEAFF. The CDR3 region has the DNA TGTGCCAGCAGCCCAGGAACCGAAACTGAAGCTTTCTTT.

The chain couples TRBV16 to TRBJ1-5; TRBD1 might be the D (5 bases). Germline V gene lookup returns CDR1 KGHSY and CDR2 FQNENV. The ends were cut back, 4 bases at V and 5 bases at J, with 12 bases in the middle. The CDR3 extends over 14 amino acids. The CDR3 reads CASSLQEGDQPQHF. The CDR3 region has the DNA TGTGCCAGCAGCCTACAGGAAGGGGATCAGCCCCAGCATTTT.

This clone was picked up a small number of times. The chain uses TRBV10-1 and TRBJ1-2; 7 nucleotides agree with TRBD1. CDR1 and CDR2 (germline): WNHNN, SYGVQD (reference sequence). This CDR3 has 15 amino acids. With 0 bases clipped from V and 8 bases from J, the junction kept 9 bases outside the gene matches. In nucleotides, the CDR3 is TGCGCCAGCAGTGAGTCGAATCGACAGGGTAAAGGCTACACCTTC. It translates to CASSESNRQGKGYTF.

CDR3 bases: TGTGCCAGCAGCCCCACGGGACAGATTAATTCACCCCTCCACTTT. Amino acids: CASSPTGQINSPLHF. The rearrangement uses TRBV5-4 and TRBJ1-6, with TRBD1 matching over 7 bases. The CDR3 extends over 15 amino acids. The germline CDR1 and CDR2 sequences are SGHNT and YYREEE (reference sequence). J lost 6 bases, V lost 4 bases, and 7 bases had no gene match.

In DNA form, the CDR3 reads TGTGCCTGGAGAATGCCTCGGGACAATCGCTACTATGGCTACACCTTC. It yields the protein CAWRMPRDNRYYGYTF. The V and J genes are TRBV30 and TRBJ1-2; the D gene is possibly TRBD1 (6 bases). V dropped 3 bases and J dropped 3 bases, with 20 bases sitting between them. Germline V gene lookup returns CDR1 GTSNPN and CDR2 SVGIG (reference sequence). CDR3 length: 16 amino acids.

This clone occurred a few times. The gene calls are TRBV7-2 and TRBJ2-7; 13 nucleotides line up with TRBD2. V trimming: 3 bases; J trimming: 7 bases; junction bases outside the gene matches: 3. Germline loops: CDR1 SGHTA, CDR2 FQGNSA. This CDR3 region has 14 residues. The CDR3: CASSLTSGGREQYF. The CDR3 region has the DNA TGTGCCAGCAGCTTGACTAGCGGGGGGAGAGAGCAGTACTTC.